Below are 25 T cell receptor beta chains sequenced from a single sample in a study of blood T cell repertoires in COVID-19. The method was immunoSEQ multiplex PCR; TCRdb's version includes in-frame clones alone and lacks a portion of them. The profile covers 50,000 to 65,000 clones, with 89% appearing a single time and 4% to 6% taken by the ten largest. Sequencing was carried out using peripheral blood. Every receptor here comes from a man in his sixties with active COVID-19.

The rearrangement links TRBV28 to TRBJ2-1; 9 positions agree with TRBD1. CDR3 length equals 15 residues. Per the germline V gene, CDR1 is MDHEN and CDR2 is SYDVKM. The V and J ends lost 7 bases and 1 base, in that order; junction bases with no gene match: 5. As DNA, the CDR3 is TGTGCCAGCACCTGGGGACAGGGATCCTACAATGAGCAGTTCTTC. Protein sequence: CASTWGQGSYNEQFF.

The V call is TRBV18, the J call TRBJ1-2; 9 bases agree with TRBD1. The V gene end was trimmed by 4 bases and the J gene end by 2 bases; junction bases not matched to a gene: 5. The CDR3 has 15 residues. Germline CDR1 reads KGHSH; CDR2 reads LQKENI. CDR3 sequence (DNA): TGTGCCAGCTCACGGGGACAGGGATCCAACTATGGCTACACCTTC. It encodes CASSRGQGSNYGYTF.

V usage is TRBV12-3 or TRBV12-4 and J usage is TRBJ2-7; D not resolved. Trimming shortened V by 6 bases and J by 0 bases, and 9 bases separated the two germline ends. CDR3 length: 13 amino acids. The CDR3 nucleotides are TGTGCCAGCAGCCCCCCCGGCTCCTACGAGCAGTACTTC. Translated, it gives CASSPPGSYEQYF.

The chain links TRBV19 to TRBJ2-2; maybe TRBD1 (7 bases). This CDR3 contains 13 residues. In germline, CDR1 is LNHDA, CDR2 SQIVND (reference sequence). Trimming cost V 6 bases and J 7 bases, with 12 bases left between them. Here the CDR3 reads CASSGGGIGELFF. DNA of the CDR3: TGTGCCAGTAGCGGAGGGGGCATCGGGGAGCTGTTTTTT.

This chain connects TRBV5-1 to TRBJ2-5; the match to TRBD1 covers 10 bases. The junction had 3 bases not matched to a gene; V was cut back by 5 bases and J by 2 bases. The CDR3 covers 14 residues. Per the germline V gene, CDR1 is SGHRS and CDR2 is YFSETQ. CDR3 bases: TGCGCCAGCAGGGGGACAGGGGTTCAAGAGACCCAGTACTTC. Its protein product is CASRGTGVQETQYF.

The gene calls are TRBV2 and TRBJ1-3; TRBD1 agrees at 7 bases. The ends lost 10 bases at V and 4 bases at J; junction bases unmatched: 4. The CDR3 consists of 12 residues. CDR1 and CDR2 from the germline V gene are SNHLY and FYNNEI. The CDR3 DNA follows: TGTGCCAAAAGGGGACAGGGAAACACCATATATTTT. Its protein is CAKRGQGNTIYF.

V and J are TRBV9 and TRBJ1-2; the D is unclear. The germline V gene encodes CDR1 SGDLS and CDR2 YYNGEE. V was cut by 1 base and J by 4 bases, with 14 bases left in between. This CDR3 has 15 residues. This chain's CDR3 is CASSVSVGSSYGYTF. In DNA, the CDR3 is TGTGCCAGCAGCGTATCCGTTGGGTCTAGCTATGGCTACACCTTC.

The rearrangement joins TRBV10-3 to TRBJ1-5, with D unresolved. V dropped 0 bases and J dropped 4 bases, with 10 bases sitting between them. Germline loops: CDR1 ENHRY, CDR2 SYGVKD. The length of the CDR3 is 15 residues. CDR3: CAISESSLNNQPQHF. The CDR3 DNA sequence: TGTGCCATCAGTGAGTCGAGTTTAAATAATCAGCCCCAGCATTTT.

V and J are TRBV28 and TRBJ2-7; D perhaps matches TRBD2 (7 bases). The CDR3 is made up of 15 amino acids. V lost 7 bases and J 5 bases, leaving 21 bases between the germline ends. Germline values: CDR1 MDHEN, CDR2 SYDVKM. This chain's CDR3 is CASTKGGGLFHEQYF. The CDR3 region has the DNA TGTGCCAGCACCAAGGGGGGGGGTCTCTTCCACGAGCAGTACTTC.

The chain employs TRBV19 and TRBJ2-7; the D gene is possibly TRBD2 (5 bases). Germline V gene sequence: CDR1 LNHDA, CDR2 SQIVND (reference sequence). The CDR3 runs 14 residues. V lost 3 bases and J 2 bases, leaving 11 bases between the germline ends. CDR3 sequence: CASSIGNTAYEQYF. DNA of the CDR3: TGTGCCAGTAGTATCGGGAACACCGCCTACGAGCAGTACTTC.

The chain recombines TRBV7-8 with TRBJ1-1, with D unclear. Germline values: CDR1 SGHVS, CDR2 FQNEAQ. The ends were cut back, 1 base at V and 7 bases at J, with 13 bases in the middle. The CDR3 is 14 amino acids. CDR3 residues: CASSLVRKAGEAFF. As DNA, the CDR3 is TGTGCCAGCAGCTTAGTTCGGAAGGCAGGTGAAGCTTTCTTT.

The chain is built from TRBV4-3 and TRBJ2-7, with TRBD1 identical over 7 bases. The V gene's germline CDR1 is LGHNA and CDR2 YSLEER. The CDR3 loop spans 15 amino acids. V was pared by 3 bases and J by 4 bases, with 9 bases of the junction left unmatched. In DNA, the CDR3 is TGCGCCAGCAGCCAGTTACAGGGGATTGGGTACGAGCAGTACTTC. Protein sequence: CASSQLQGIGYEQYF.

The rearrangement uses TRBV6-5 and TRBJ2-7, with 8 bases lining up with TRBD2. In germline, CDR1 is MNHEY, CDR2 SVGAGI. Trimming at V came to 4 bases and at J to 2 bases, leaving 7 bases not matched to a gene. The CDR3 is made up of 15 amino acids. CDR3 sequence (DNA): TGTGCCAGCAGTTCCGGGACTAGATCAGCCTACGAGCAGTACTTC. This sequence encodes CASSSGTRSAYEQYF.

The CDR3 DNA reads as TGTGCCAGCAGCTTGTGGGCGCCGTTTTACGAGCAGTACTTC. This codes for CASSLWAPFYEQYF. V gene TRBV5-6 combines with J gene TRBJ2-7; no clear D gene. CDR1 SGHDT and CDR2 YYEEEE come from the germline V gene. CDR3 size: 14 residues. Trimming took off 1 base at V and 4 bases at J, with 12 bases between the two ends.

The chain couples TRBV4-3 to TRBJ1-5; the D gene is possibly TRBD1 (6 bases). The germline V gene encodes CDR1 LGHNA and CDR2 YSLEER. The CDR3 contains 14 residues. The V end lost 4 bases, the J end lost 7 bases, and 14 bases lay between the germline ends. The CDR3 loop is CASSPYRAGQPQHF. CDR3 DNA: TGCGCCAGCAGCCCGTACAGGGCTGGGCAGCCCCAGCATTTT.

The gene calls are TRBV7-9 and TRBJ1-6, with 8 bases matching TRBD1. With V trimmed by 9 bases and J by 7 bases, 8 bases remained unmatched. CDR3 length: 14 residues. Germline CDR1 is SEHNR and CDR2 is FQNEAQ (reference sequence). The CDR3 reads CASNQGAGNSPLHF. DNA for the CDR3: TGTGCCAGTAACCAGGGGGCCGGAAATTCACCCCTCCACTTT.

The sample holds a few counts of this clone. The chain combines TRBV2 with TRBJ2-7, with 9 bases fitting TRBD1. The CDR3 has 13 amino acids. The germline V gene has CDR1 SNHLY and CDR2 FYNNEI. Unmatched junction bases numbered 1, after V lost 0 bases and J lost 7 bases. For the CDR3, the DNA is TGTGCCAGCAGTGAAGCCGGACAGGGGGAGCAGTACTTC. Protein product: CASSEAGQGEQYF.

V gene TRBV7-9 combines with J gene TRBJ2-7; D possibly corresponds to TRBD1 (6 bases). In germline, CDR1 is SEHNR, CDR2 FQNEAQ (reference sequence). The CDR3 length is 13 residues. Trimming removed 2 bases from V and 3 bases from J, with 8 bases in between. CDR3 sequence reads: CASSLLGGYEQYF. DNA of the CDR3: TGTGCCAGCAGCTTATTAGGGGGCTACGAGCAGTACTTC.

V usage is TRBV5-4 and J usage is TRBJ2-7; TRBD2 agrees at 9 bases. The germline V gene has CDR1 SGHNT and CDR2 YYREEE (reference sequence). The CDR3 sequence is 15 residues long. With V trimmed by 0 bases and J by 3 bases, 4 bases remained unmatched. CDR3 amino acids: CASSLGLAGNYEQYF. In DNA form, the CDR3 reads TGTGCCAGCAGCTTGGGGCTAGCGGGAAACTACGAGCAGTACTTC.

The rearrangement joins TRBV3-1 (or the pseudogene TRBV3-2) to TRBJ2-1; 7 positions agree with TRBD2. CDR1 and CDR2 from the germline V gene are LGHDT and YNNKEL (reference sequence). The CDR3 runs 14 residues. J gave up 8 bases and V 4 bases, and 8 bases lay outside the gene matches. As DNA, the CDR3 is TGTGCCAGCAGCCTCGGGACTACCGGCGATGAGCAGTTCTTC. It yields the protein CASSLGTTGDEQFF.

J is TRBJ2-7 and V is TRBV6-5, with D maybe TRBD1 (6 bases). The germline gives CDR1 MNHEY, CDR2 SVGAGI. Trimming took off 2 bases at V and 5 bases at J, with 13 bases between the two ends. This CDR3 contains 14 residues. The CDR3 loop is CASSYLGAADEQYF. The CDR3 region has the DNA TGTGCCAGCAGTTACCTGGGGGCCGCCGACGAGCAGTACTTC.

The V gene is TRBV7-9, the J gene TRBJ1-5; 7 bases are a match to TRBD1. Germline-derived CDR1 and CDR2 are SEHNR and FQNEAQ (reference sequence). CDR3 length equals 15 residues. The V and J ends lost 5 bases and 0 bases, in that order; junction bases with no gene match: 4. The CDR3 bases are TGTGCCAGCAGCAGGACAGGAAATAGCAATCAGCCCCAGCATTTT. This gives the protein CASSRTGNSNQPQHF.

This chain links TRBV5-6 with TRBJ1-1; D might be TRBD1 (6 bases). The V gene lost 0 bases and the J gene lost 5 bases, with 11 bases spanning the gap. This CDR3 comprises 14 residues. The germline CDR1 and CDR2 sequences are SGHDT and YYEEEE. The CDR3 bases are TGTGCCAGCAGCTTGGCGGGAGGGGGGACTGAAGCTTTCTTT. It yields the protein CASSLAGGGTEAFF.

The rearrangement uses TRBV7-6 and TRBJ1-1; TRBD1 matches 7 bases. The J segment lost 4 bases and the V segment lost 4 bases, leaving 6 bases of the junction unmatched. This CDR3 contains 14 residues. CDR1 is SGHVS, CDR2 FNYEAQ, per germline. The CDR3 sequence: CASSSRQGGTEAFF. DNA of the CDR3: TGTGCCAGCAGCTCGAGACAGGGTGGCACTGAAGCTTTCTTT.

The V and J genes are TRBV21-1 and TRBJ2-7; TRBD2, the table's D call, lacks a check against the DNA. TRBV21-1 is given as a pseudogene. The CDR3 runs 16 residues. The CDR3 sequence is CASSNRPSGTTYEQYF. In DNA form, the CDR3 reads TGTGCCAGCAGCAATAGGCCTAGCGGGACCACCTACGAGCAGTACTTC.